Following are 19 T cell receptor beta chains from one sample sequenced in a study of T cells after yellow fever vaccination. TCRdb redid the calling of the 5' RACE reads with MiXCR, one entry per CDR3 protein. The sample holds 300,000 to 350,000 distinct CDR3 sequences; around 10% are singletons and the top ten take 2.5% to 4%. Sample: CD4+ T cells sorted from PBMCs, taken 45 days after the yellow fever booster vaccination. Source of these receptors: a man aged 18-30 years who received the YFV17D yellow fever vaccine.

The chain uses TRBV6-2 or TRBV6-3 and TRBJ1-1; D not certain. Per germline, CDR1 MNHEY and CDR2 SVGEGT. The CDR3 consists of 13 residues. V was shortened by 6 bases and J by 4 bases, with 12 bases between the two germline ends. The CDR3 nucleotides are TGTGCCAGCAGCGAGAACGGTGGCACTGAAGCTTTCTTT. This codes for CASSENGGTEAFF.

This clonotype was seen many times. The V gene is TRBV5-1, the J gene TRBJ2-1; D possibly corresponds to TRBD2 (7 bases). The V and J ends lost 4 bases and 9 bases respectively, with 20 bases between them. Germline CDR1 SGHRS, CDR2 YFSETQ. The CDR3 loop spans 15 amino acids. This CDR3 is CASSPGQWGGGEQFF. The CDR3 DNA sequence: TGCGCCAGCAGCCCCGGACAGTGGGGGGGTGGTGAGCAGTTCTTC.

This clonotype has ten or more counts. The CDR3 reads CSATANTGELFF. The CDR3 region has the DNA TGCAGTGCTACCGCGAACACCGGGGAGCTGTTTTTT. The chain employs TRBV20-1 and TRBJ2-2; D not certain. Trimming removed 4 bases at V and 0 bases at J, with 3 bases between. The CDR3 has 12 amino acids. The germline CDR1 and CDR2 sequences are DFQATT and SNEGSKA (reference sequence).

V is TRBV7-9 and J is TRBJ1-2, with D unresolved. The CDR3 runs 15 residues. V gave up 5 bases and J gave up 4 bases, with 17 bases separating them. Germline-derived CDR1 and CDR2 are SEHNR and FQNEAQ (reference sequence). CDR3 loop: CASSTRPEAFYGYTF. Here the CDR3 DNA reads TGTGCCAGCAGCACACGACCCGAGGCCTTCTATGGCTACACCTTC.

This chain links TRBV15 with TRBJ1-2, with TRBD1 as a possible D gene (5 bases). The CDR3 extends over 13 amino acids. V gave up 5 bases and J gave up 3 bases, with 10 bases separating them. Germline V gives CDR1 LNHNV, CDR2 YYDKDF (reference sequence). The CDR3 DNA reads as TGTGCCACCAGCGAGGGGTTGGACTATGGCTACACCTTC. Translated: CATSEGLDYGYTF.

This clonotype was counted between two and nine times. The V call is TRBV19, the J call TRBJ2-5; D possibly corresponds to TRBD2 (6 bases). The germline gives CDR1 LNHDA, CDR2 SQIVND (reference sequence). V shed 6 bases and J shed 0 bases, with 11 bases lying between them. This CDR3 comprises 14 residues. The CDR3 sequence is CASSAAGYQETQYF. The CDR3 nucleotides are TGTGCCAGTAGCGCGGCGGGGTACCAAGAGACCCAGTACTTC.

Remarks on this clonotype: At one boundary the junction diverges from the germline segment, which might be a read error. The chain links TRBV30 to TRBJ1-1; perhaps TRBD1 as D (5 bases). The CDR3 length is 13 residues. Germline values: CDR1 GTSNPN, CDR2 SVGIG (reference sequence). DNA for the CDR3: TGTGCCCGGAGCCAGGGCCTGAACACTGAAGCTTTCTTT. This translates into CARSQGLNTEAFF.

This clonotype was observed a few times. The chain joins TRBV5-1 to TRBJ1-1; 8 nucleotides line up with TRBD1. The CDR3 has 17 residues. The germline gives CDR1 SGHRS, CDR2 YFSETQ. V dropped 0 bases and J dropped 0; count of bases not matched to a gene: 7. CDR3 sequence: CASSLGQGSFMNTEAFF. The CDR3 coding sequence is TGCGCCAGCAGCTTGGGACAGGGGAGCTTTATGAACACTGAAGCTTTCTTT. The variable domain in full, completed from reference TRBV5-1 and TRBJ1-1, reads KAGVTQTPRYLIKTRGQQVTLSCSPISGHRSVSWYQQTPGQGLQFLFEYFSETQRNKGNFPGRFSGRQFSNSRSEMNVSTLELGDSALYLCASSLGQGSFMNTEAFFGQGTRLTVV.

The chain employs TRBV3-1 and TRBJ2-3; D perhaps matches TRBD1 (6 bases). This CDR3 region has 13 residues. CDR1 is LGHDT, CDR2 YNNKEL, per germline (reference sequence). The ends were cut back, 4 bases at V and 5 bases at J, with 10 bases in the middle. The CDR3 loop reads CASSREGEDTQYF. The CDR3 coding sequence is TGTGCCAGCAGCCGAGAGGGGGAAGATACGCAGTATTTT.

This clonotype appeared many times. The CDR3 loop reads CASSLRRGQEQYF. CDR3 nucleotide sequence: TGTGCCAGCAGCTTAAGGCGGGGGCAGGAGCAGTACTTC. This rearrangement joins TRBV7-3 to TRBJ2-7; perhaps TRBD2 as D (7 bases). V dropped 1 base and J dropped 7 bases, with 11 bases sitting between them. Looked up from germline, CDR1 is SGHTA and CDR2 is FQGTGA. The CDR3 runs to 13 residues.

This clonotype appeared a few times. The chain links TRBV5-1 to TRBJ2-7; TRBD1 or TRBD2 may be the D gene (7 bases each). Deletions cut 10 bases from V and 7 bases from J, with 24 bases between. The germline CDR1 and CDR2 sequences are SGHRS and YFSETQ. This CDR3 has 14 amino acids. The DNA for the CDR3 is TGCGCCGGCATATACATAGGCCAGGGGGGGGAGCAGTACTTC. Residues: CAGIYIGQGGEQYF.

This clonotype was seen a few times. CDR3 sequence reads: CASSYSGQGDGSPLHF. CDR3 in DNA: TGTGCCAGCAGTTACTCGGGACAGGGGGACGGATCACCCCTCCACTTT. The chain employs TRBV6-5 and TRBJ1-6; 11 nucleotides match TRBD1. With V trimmed by 0 bases and J by 10 bases, 5 bases remained unmatched. CDR1 and CDR2 (germline): MNHEY, SVGAGI. The CDR3 sequence is 16 residues long.

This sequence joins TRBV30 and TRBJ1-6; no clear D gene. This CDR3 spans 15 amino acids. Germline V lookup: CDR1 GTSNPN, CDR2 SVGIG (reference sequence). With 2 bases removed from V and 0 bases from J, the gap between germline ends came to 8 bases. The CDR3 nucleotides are TGTGCCTGGAGTACCCCGAGCTCCTATAATTCACCCCTCCACTTT. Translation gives CAWSTPSSYNSPLHF.

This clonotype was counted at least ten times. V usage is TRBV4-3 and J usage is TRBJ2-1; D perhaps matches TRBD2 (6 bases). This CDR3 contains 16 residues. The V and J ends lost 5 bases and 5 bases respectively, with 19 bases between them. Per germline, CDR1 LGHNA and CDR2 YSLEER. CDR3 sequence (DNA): TGCGCCAGCAGCTCAAGGGCTTCGGGACTGGACAATGAGCAGTTCTTC. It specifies CASSSRASGLDNEQFF.

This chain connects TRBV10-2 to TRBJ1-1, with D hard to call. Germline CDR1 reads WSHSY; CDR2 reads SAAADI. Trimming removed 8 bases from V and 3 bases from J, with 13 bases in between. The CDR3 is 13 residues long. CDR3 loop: CASQGREDTEAFF. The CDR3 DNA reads TGCGCCAGCCAAGGGCGAGAAGACACTGAAGCTTTCTTT.

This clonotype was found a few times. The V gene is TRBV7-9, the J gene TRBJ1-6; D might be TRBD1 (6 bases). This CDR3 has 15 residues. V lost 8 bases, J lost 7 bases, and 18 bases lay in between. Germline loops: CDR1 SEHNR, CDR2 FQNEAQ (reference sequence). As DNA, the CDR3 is TGTGCCAGCGTACGAAACGATAGGGGGAATTCACCCCTCCACTTT. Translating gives CASVRNDRGNSPLHF.

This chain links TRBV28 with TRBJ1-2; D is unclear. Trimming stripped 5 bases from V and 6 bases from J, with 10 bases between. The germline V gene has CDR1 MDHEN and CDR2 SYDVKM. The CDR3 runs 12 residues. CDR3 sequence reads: CASSPGWDGYTF. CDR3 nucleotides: TGTGCCAGCAGTCCCGGGTGGGATGGCTACACCTTC.

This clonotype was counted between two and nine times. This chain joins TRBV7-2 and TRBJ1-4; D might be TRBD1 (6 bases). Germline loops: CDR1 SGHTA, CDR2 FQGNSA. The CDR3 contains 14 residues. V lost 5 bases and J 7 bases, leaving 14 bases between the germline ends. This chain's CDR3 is CASSPQGWGEKLFF. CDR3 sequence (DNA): TGTGCCAGCAGCCCACAGGGTTGGGGTGAAAAACTGTTTTTT.

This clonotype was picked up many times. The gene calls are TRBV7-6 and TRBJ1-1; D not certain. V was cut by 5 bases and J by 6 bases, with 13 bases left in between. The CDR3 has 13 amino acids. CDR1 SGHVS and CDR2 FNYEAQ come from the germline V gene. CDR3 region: CASSVGRGAEAFF. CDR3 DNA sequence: TGTGCCAGCAGCGTGGGCCGCGGGGCTGAAGCTTTCTTT.